Following are 5 T cell receptor beta chains from one sample sequenced in a study of blood T cell repertoires in COVID-19 (dated by TCRdb to the early 2020s). Library prep was done by the immunoSEQ multiplex PCR assay. TCRdb holds this immuneACCESS table with in-frame rearrangements only. Some clones are missing; in checked studies, unresolved V genes explain under half, and the rest has no known cause. Present in this sample are approximately 90,000 clones, approximately 88% of which were seen just once. Approximately 0.45% of the sample rests with the top ten. Sequencing was performed on peripheral blood. These TCRs come from a man in his fifties or sixties with acute or convalescent COVID-19.

This clone was seen once. V and J are TRBV27 and TRBJ1-6; a weak D match, TRBD1 (6 bases). Looked up from germline, CDR1 is MNHEY and CDR2 is SMNVEV (reference sequence). V was shortened by 10 bases and J by 15 bases, with 22 bases between the two germline ends. The CDR3 contains 13 residues. The CDR3 sequence: CATRDTGVSVLHF. The CDR3, as DNA: TGTGCCACCCGGGACACGGGTGTCTCGGTCCTCCACTTT.

The V gene is TRBV27, the J gene TRBJ2-1; D gene unclear. V shed 3 bases and J shed 0 bases, with 9 bases lying between them. Germline V gene data show CDR1 as MNHEY and CDR2 as SMNVEV (reference sequence). The length of the CDR3 is 15 residues. The CDR3, as DNA: TGTGCCAGCAGTTTTGGCGGTGGCTCCTACAATGAGCAGTTCTTC. It translates to CASSFGGGSYNEQFF.

The chain links TRBV19 to TRBJ1-5; D remains unclear. Germline-derived CDR1 and CDR2 are LNHDA and SQIVND (reference sequence). The CDR3 has 13 residues. The V gene lost 7 bases and the J gene lost 5 bases, with 12 bases spanning the gap. The CDR3 region has the DNA TGTGCCAGTATGGCCCCAGGTGATCAGCCCCAGCATTTT. Translating gives CASMAPGDQPQHF.

In the case of this clone: The same CDR3 can be traced to other DNA sequences in this sample. This chain joins TRBV5-1 and TRBJ1-3; D is possibly TRBD1 (5 bases). The CDR3 sequence is 15 residues long. The ends were cut back, 0 bases at V and 4 bases at J, with 11 bases in the middle. The germline V gene has CDR1 SGHRS and CDR2 YFSETQ. The chain's CDR3 is CASSLEGAGGNTIYF. The CDR3 DNA is TGCGCCAGCAGCTTGGAAGGGGCGGGAGGAAACACCATATATTTT.

The rearrangement uses TRBV19 and TRBJ1-6; a possible D gene is TRBD1 (5 bases). This CDR3 is built from 14 residues. Between the trimmed V and J ends, which lost 5 bases and 10 bases, there was a span of 15 bases. Germline assignment: CDR1 LNHDA and CDR2 SQIVND (reference sequence). For the CDR3, the DNA is TGTGCCAGTAGTCCCTCCGGGGGGAAGTCACCCCTCCACTTT. Translation: CASSPSGGKSPLHF.